This TCR beta chain was sequenced for a study of CD8+CD57+ T cells in acquired aplastic anemia. About the study: There were 11 million or so reads, on average, for CD4+ cells from healthy donors.

On this clonotype itself: Antigen unknown. The junction differs from germline at one of its ends, possibly a read error.

According to the study, genomic DNA was the template for TCR beta VDJ and CDR3 profiling. TCRdb re-analysed the reads in MiXCR, keeping a single row per CDR3 protein. The data hold hundreds of thousands of distinct CDR3 sequences, with about two thirds observed a single time. Notes on the study in general: Patient and control CD8+ Simpson's diversity was not significantly different.

Sequences were obtained from sorted CD4+, CD8+, or CD8+CD57+ T cells (not recorded which) from PBMCs. This receptor was obtained from a human donor in good health, serving as a control.

CDR3 in DNA: TGTGCCAGCAGCAGTACCTGGAACACTGAAGATTTCTTT. This codes for CASSSTWNTEDFF. This chain uses TRBV9 with TRBJ1-1; no firm D call. Germline CDR1 SGDLS, CDR2 YYNGEE. This CDR3 comprises 13 residues.